What follows are 31 T cell receptor beta chains derived from one specimen sequenced in a study of identical twins listed by TCRdb under 2016. Library preparation employed 5' RACE. Sequencing instrument: Illumina HiSeq 2000. TCRdb reprocessed the public reads (quality trimming at Q25 with fastp, clone calling with MiXCR) and kept in-frame beta chains. Each entry is one CDR3 protein sequence, shown with its most common DNA and genes. A total of about 150,000 distinct CDR3 sequences appear in this sample, under 4.5% of them only once. 7.5% to 8.5% of the sample lies in the top ten. The sequencing sample was made of memory T cells sorted from blood. This specimen's cell subset or site label, per the study, means: CD45RO+ enriched T cells. Source of these receptors: a man aged 18-30 years in good health.

This clonotype was seen ten or more times. The V and J genes are TRBV27 and TRBJ1-6; D gene uncertain. This CDR3 has 15 amino acids. V was clipped by 2 bases and J by 2 bases, with 7 bases between them. Germline CDR1 is MNHEY and CDR2 is SMNVEV (reference sequence). The CDR3 coding sequence is TGTGCCAGCAGTTTAAGGGTGGCCTATAATTCACCCCTCCACTTT. This sequence encodes CASSLRVAYNSPLHF.

There are many counts of this clonotype. V and J are TRBV15 and TRBJ1-1; D remains unclear. Trimming removed 0 bases from V and 0 bases from J, with 8 bases in between. CDR1 is LNHNV and CDR2 is YYDKDF in the germline V gene (reference sequence). The CDR3 is 15 residues long. CDR3 region: CATSREKGLNTEAFF. The CDR3 nucleotides are TGTGCCACCAGCAGAGAGAAGGGTTTGAACACTGAAGCTTTCTTT.

This clonotype has ten or more counts. This sequence joins TRBV29-1 and TRBJ2-5; D could derive from TRBD1 or TRBD2 (5 bases each). Looked up from germline, CDR1 is SQVTM and CDR2 is ANQGSEA. The CDR3 totals 12 residues. Trimming cost V 7 bases and J 5 bases, with 14 bases left between them. The CDR3 DNA reads TGCAGCGCAGGGCCGGGATCGGAGACCCAGTACTTC. It is translated as CSAGPGSETQYF.

In this sample, this clonotype turned up many times. The chain couples TRBV15 to TRBJ2-3; 9 nucleotides match TRBD1. Per germline, CDR1 LNHNV and CDR2 YYDKDF (reference sequence). The CDR3 has 13 amino acids. Trimming removed 8 bases from V and 3 bases from J; junction bases left unmatched: 3. CDR3 sequence reads: CATQGQGTDTQYF. The CDR3 DNA sequence: TGTGCCACCCAGGGACAGGGAACAGATACGCAGTATTTT.

This clonotype was seen repeatedly, ten times or more. The chain recombines TRBV10-3 with TRBJ2-3, with D possibly matching TRBD2 (6 bases). There are 16 residues in the CDR3. Germline lookup yields CDR1 ENHRY and CDR2 SYGVKD. Between the trimmed V and J ends, which lost 2 bases and 2 bases, there was a span of 14 bases. DNA for the CDR3: TGTGCCATCAGTGAGAAGGGACTGAGCAACACAGATACGCAGTATTTT. It codes for CAISEKGLSNTDTQYF.

This clonotype was picked up many times. The chain joins TRBV6-5 to TRBJ2-2; D is unclear. This CDR3 spans 14 amino acids. In germline, CDR1 is MNHEY, CDR2 SVGAGI. V was cut by 2 bases and J by 4 bases, with 8 bases left in between. The CDR3 reads CASSYQPGTGELFF. CDR3 in DNA: TGTGCCAGCAGTTACCAGCCCGGCACCGGGGAGCTGTTTTTT.

This clonotype was found many times. The chain joins TRBV5-1 to TRBJ2-3, with a weak D call TRBD1 (6 bases). Germline CDR1 and CDR2: SGHRS and YFSETQ. Trimming stripped 0 bases from V and 1 base from J, with 12 bases between. This CDR3 has 16 residues. The CDR3 bases are TGCGCCAGCAGCTTGGGGGGGCAGGCACGCACAGATACGCAGTATTTT. This translates into CASSLGGQARTDTQYF.

This clonotype came up many times. The CDR3 coding sequence is TGTGCCAGCTCGCAGGCCCCTAGCTCCTACGAGCAGTACGTC. Its translation is CASSQAPSSYEQYV. This chain connects TRBV6-1 to TRBJ2-7; D call uncertain. The CDR3 covers 14 residues. Trimming cost V 8 bases and J 0 bases, with 14 bases left between them. Per the germline V gene, CDR1 is MNHNS and CDR2 is SASEGT.

This clonotype was observed a single time. The chain employs TRBV30 and TRBJ2-5; TRBD2 agrees at 9 bases. This CDR3 region has 14 residues. In germline, CDR1 is GTSNPN, CDR2 SVGIG (reference sequence). V trimming: 0 bases; J trimming: 7 bases; junction bases outside the gene matches: 6. Written as DNA, the CDR3 is TGTGCCTGGAGTGTAGCTAGCGGGATGGGGACCCAGTACTTC. Residues: CAWSVASGMGTQYF.

Many counts were recorded for this clonotype. V and J are TRBV10-3 and TRBJ1-4, with D possibly matching TRBD1 (5 bases). V was pared by 6 bases and J by 0 bases, with 5 bases between. This CDR3 spans 13 amino acids. The germline V gene has CDR1 ENHRY and CDR2 SYGVKD. The CDR3 DNA follows: TGTGCCATCAGCAGGGCAACTAATGAAAAACTGTTTTTT. It translates to CAISRATNEKLFF.

This clonotype was observed at least ten times. This chain connects TRBV7-2 to TRBJ2-5; D may be TRBD1 (6 bases). The CDR3 is made up of 13 amino acids. Per the germline V gene, CDR1 is SGHTA and CDR2 is FQGNSA. Trimming stripped 5 bases from V and 4 bases from J, with 11 bases between. CDR3 in amino acids: CASSRTVGETQYF. The CDR3, as DNA: TGTGCCAGCAGCAGGACAGTTGGAGAGACCCAGTACTTC.

This clonotype was recorded at least ten times. The DNA for the CDR3 is TGTGCCAGCAGCTTTCGGGGCCATAGCAATCAGCCCCAGCATTTT. Protein: CASSFRGHSNQPQHF. The chain employs TRBV12-3 or TRBV12-4 and TRBJ1-5; D possibly corresponds to TRBD1 (5 bases). The CDR3 totals 15 residues. Trimming pared 6 bases from V and 0 bases from J, leaving 12 bases between.

This clonotype was detected many times. The chain carries TRBV7-8 and TRBJ2-6, with D tentatively TRBD1 (6 bases). Germline-derived CDR1 and CDR2 are SGHVS and FQNEAQ. CDR3 length: 18 amino acids. V lost 5 bases to trimming and J lost 0 bases, with 17 bases between them. The CDR3: CASSLTGTPYSGANVLTF. CDR3 sequence (DNA): TGTGCCAGCAGCCTCACCGGGACACCCTACTCTGGGGCCAACGTCCTGACTTTC. Full variable domain (outside the CDR3, taken from reference TRBV7-8 and TRBJ2-6): GAGVSQSPRYKVAKRGQDVALRCDPISGHVSLFWYQQALGQGPEFLTYFQNEAQLDKSGLPSDRFFAERPEGSVSTLKIQRTQQEDSAVYLCASSLTGTPYSGANVLTFGAGSRLTVL.

This clonotype has at least ten counts. The rearrangement uses TRBV3-2 and TRBJ2-1; the D call in the table, TRBD2, was not verified against the DNA. TRBV3-2 is recorded as a pseudogene. This CDR3 region has 18 residues. This CDR3 is CASSRRTSGSWGYNEQFF. DNA for the CDR3: TGTGCCAGCAGCCGTAGGACTAGCGGGAGCTGGGGATATAATGAGCAGTTCTTC.

This clonotype was recorded at least ten times. The gene calls are TRBV5-1 and TRBJ1-1, with D tentatively TRBD1 (5 bases). This CDR3 has 13 amino acids. V was pared by 3 bases and J by 5 bases, with 11 bases between. Germline CDR1 reads SGHRS; CDR2 reads YFSETQ. In DNA form, the CDR3 reads TGCGCCAGCAGCTATGATAAGGGGACTGAAGCTTTCTTT. Its translation is CASSYDKGTEAFF.

This clonotype was counted at least ten times. V is TRBV12-3 or TRBV12-4 and J is TRBJ2-5, with 8 bases lining up with TRBD1. This CDR3 region has 13 residues. V was pared by 7 bases and J by 2 bases, with 3 bases of the junction left unmatched. The CDR3 bases are TGTGCCAGCACCCGGGACAGGCAAGAGACCCAGTACTTC. Protein sequence: CASTRDRQETQYF.

This clonotype was detected many times. The rearrangement uses TRBV28 and TRBJ2-1; 14 nucleotides agree with TRBD2. This CDR3 is built from 24 residues. Trimming removed 1 base from V and 0 bases from J; junction bases left unmatched: 20. The germline CDR1 and CDR2 sequences are MDHEN and SYDVKM. Here the CDR3 DNA reads TGTGCCAGCAGTTTATTTGAGTTGGGGACTAGCGGGAGAAACCCCGGACTCTCCTACAATGAGCAGTTCTTC. It is translated as CASSLFELGTSGRNPGLSYNEQFF.

This clonotype was recorded many times. As DNA, the CDR3 is TGTGCCAGCAGCTTAGGTGAGGCCCAGCCCCAGCATTTT. It codes for CASSLGEAQPQHF. This chain connects TRBV7-9 to TRBJ1-5; D is unclear. V dropped 1 base and J dropped 7 bases, with 8 bases sitting between them. The CDR3 runs to 13 residues. The germline CDR1 and CDR2 sequences are SEHNR and FQNEAQ (reference sequence). Full variable domain (outside the CDR3, taken from reference TRBV7-9 and TRBJ1-5): DTGVSQNPRHKITKRGQNVTFRCDPISEHNRLYWYRQTLGQGPEFLTYFQNEAQLEKSRLLSDRFSAERPKGSFSTLEIQRTEQGDSAMYLCASSLGEAQPQHFGDGTRLSIL.

In its sample, this clonotype was seen many times. The genes are TRBV11-1 and TRBJ2-1, with 7 bases fitting TRBD2. V gave up 2 bases and J gave up 0 bases; unmatched junction bases: 4. The CDR3 sequence is 16 residues long. Germline V lookup: CDR1 SGHAT, CDR2 FQDESV (reference sequence). CDR3 nucleotide sequence: TGTGCCAGCAGCTTACGTCGGGACTACTCCTACAATGAGCAGTTCTTC. This sequence encodes CASSLRRDYSYNEQFF.

This clonotype was recorded many times. The V and J genes are TRBV29-1 and TRBJ2-5, with 10 bases that match TRBD2. The trim removed 1 base at V and 6 bases at J, leaving 5 bases unmatched. The CDR3 extends over 14 amino acids. Germline CDR1 and CDR2: SQVTM and ANQGSEA. The CDR3 loop reads CSVEGLAGDKTQYF. CDR3 nucleotides: TGCAGCGTTGAAGGGCTAGCGGGAGACAAGACCCAGTACTTC.

This clonotype was seen repeatedly, ten times or more. The V call is TRBV20-1, the J call TRBJ2-1; D gene uncertain. CDR1 DFQATT and CDR2 SNEGSKA come from the germline V gene (reference sequence). V shed 3 bases and J shed 2 bases, with 8 bases lying between them. The CDR3 has 13 residues. CDR3 region: CSASSGPYNEQFF. Written as DNA, the CDR3 is TGCAGTGCTAGTAGTGGACCCTACAATGAGCAGTTCTTC.

This clonotype occurred many times. V usage is TRBV5-6 and J usage is TRBJ2-5; weak D call: TRBD2 (5 bases). Trimming shortened V by 2 bases and J by 3 bases, and 14 bases separated the two germline ends. Per the germline V gene, CDR1 is SGHDT and CDR2 is YYEEEE. The CDR3 loop spans 15 amino acids. The CDR3 region has the DNA TGTGCCAGCAGCTTTGGTTCCGGGGTAAAAGAGACCCAGTACTTC. Its translation is CASSFGSGVKETQYF.

The table lists this clonotype with many counts. J is TRBJ1-1 and V is TRBV6-5; tentatively, D is TRBD1 (5 bases). CDR3 length equals 14 residues. In germline, CDR1 is MNHEY, CDR2 SVGAGI. The V and J ends lost 2 bases and 1 base respectively, with 8 bases between them. The CDR3 DNA is TGTGCCAGCAGTTACGCAGGGCCGAACACTGAAGCTTTCTTT. Its translation is CASSYAGPNTEAFF.

Many counts were recorded for this clonotype. V and J are TRBV20-1 and TRBJ1-5; maybe TRBD1 (6 bases). Germline CDR1 is DFQATT and CDR2 is SNEGSKA (reference sequence). Trimming stripped 5 bases from V and 3 bases from J, with 20 bases between. This CDR3 comprises 16 residues. The CDR3 is CSAPEGGRGLNQPQHF. CDR3 nucleotide sequence: TGCAGTGCTCCTGAGGGTGGCAGGGGTCTCAATCAGCCCCAGCATTTT.

This clonotype showed up many times. The V gene is TRBV6-4, the J gene TRBJ2-1, with D perhaps TRBD1 (5 bases). V was trimmed by 4 bases and J by 4 bases, leaving 14 bases between them. The CDR3 runs 15 residues. Germline CDR1 reads MRHNA; CDR2 reads SNTAGT. This CDR3 reads CASSGFKGYYNEQFF. The DNA for the CDR3 is TGTGCCAGCAGTGGTTTCAAGGGGTATTACAATGAGCAGTTCTTC.

This clonotype came up many times. The J gene is TRBJ2-3, the V gene TRBV20-1; weak D call: TRBD2 (5 bases). Germline CDR1 is DFQATT and CDR2 is SNEGSKA (reference sequence). Trimming took off 1 base at V and 6 bases at J, with 20 bases between the two ends. CDR3 length: 16 residues. This CDR3 is CSARGDLAQAWDTQYF. CDR3 coding DNA: TGCAGTGCTAGAGGGGATCTAGCCCAGGCATGGGATACGCAGTATTTT.

This clonotype was observed at least ten times. The rearrangement links TRBV19 to TRBJ2-1; 8 nucleotides align to TRBD1. CDR1 is LNHDA, CDR2 SQIVND, per germline (reference sequence). Unmatched junction bases numbered 15, after V lost 4 bases and J lost 4 bases. The CDR3 has 18 residues. In DNA, the CDR3 is TGTGCCAGTAGTAAAACTCCTGGACAGGGTCATATTTACAATGAGCAGTTCTTC. This codes for CASSKTPGQGHIYNEQFF.

In its sample, this clonotype was seen many times. This chain uses TRBV12-3 or TRBV12-4 with TRBJ2-2, with a possible D match to TRBD1 (8 bases). Deletions cut 4 bases from V and 8 bases from J, with 20 bases between. The CDR3 runs 16 residues. This CDR3 is CASSSRGRGSTGELFF. The CDR3, as DNA: TGTGCCAGCAGTTCCAGGGGGCGCGGGAGCACAGGGGAGCTGTTTTTT.

At least ten counts were recorded for this clonotype. A much larger clone lies one base from this, so it may be a read error. The rearrangement links TRBV6-6 to TRBJ2-3, with D unclear. The CDR3 extends over 11 amino acids. Trimming stripped 5 bases from V and 3 bases from J, with 3 bases between. Germline values: CDR1 MNHNY, CDR2 SVGAGI (reference sequence). CDR3 sequence reads: CASSQTDTQYF. As DNA, the CDR3 is TGTGCCAGCAGTCAGACAGATACGCAGTATTTT.

This clonotype was recorded many times. This chain joins TRBV18 and TRBJ2-7; weak D call: TRBD1 (5 bases). V lost 3 bases, J lost 3 bases, and 12 bases lay in between. The CDR3 spans 14 residues. The germline gives CDR1 KGHSH, CDR2 LQKENI. DNA for the CDR3: TGTGCCAGCTCACCGGTCACAGGCGGCTACGAGCAGTACGTC. This translates into CASSPVTGGYEQYV.

This clonotype was counted at least ten times. The genes are TRBV11-1 and TRBJ2-3; D uncertain. The germline V and J ends were trimmed by 5 bases and 2 bases, with 26 bases remaining between them. Germline V gene lookup returns CDR1 SGHAT and CDR2 FQDESV (reference sequence). CDR3 length: 19 residues. CDR3 loop: CASSPRISDGDSITDTQYF. The CDR3, as DNA: TGTGCCAGCAGCCCGCGAATAAGTGACGGAGATAGCATCACAGATACGCAGTATTTT.